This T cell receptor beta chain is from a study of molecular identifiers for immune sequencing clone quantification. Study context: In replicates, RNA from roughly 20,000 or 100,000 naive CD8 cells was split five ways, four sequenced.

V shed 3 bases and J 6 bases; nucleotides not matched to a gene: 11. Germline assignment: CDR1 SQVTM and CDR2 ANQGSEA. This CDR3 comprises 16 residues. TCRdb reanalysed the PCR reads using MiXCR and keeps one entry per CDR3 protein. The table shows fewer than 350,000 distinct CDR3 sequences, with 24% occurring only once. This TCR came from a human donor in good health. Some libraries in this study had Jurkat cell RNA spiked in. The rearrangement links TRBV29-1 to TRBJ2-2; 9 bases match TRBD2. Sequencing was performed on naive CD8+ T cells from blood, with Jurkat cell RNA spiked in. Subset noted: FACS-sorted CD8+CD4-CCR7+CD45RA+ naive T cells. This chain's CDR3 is CSVELAGVGVAGELFF. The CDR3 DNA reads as TGCAGCGTTGAGTTAGCGGGAGTAGGTGTGGCCGGGGAGCTGTTTTTT.